The T cell receptor (beta chain) under discussion was sequenced for a study of CD8+ T cells in alopecia areata. The overall study: Treated patients received oral tofacitinib, 5 to 10 mg twice daily. Study-level findings and limits: Patients shared TCRs less clearly than mice did, possibly for HLA-related reasons. Scalp sequencing also captures normal skin's resident alphabeta T cells.

Peripheral blood samples and lesional scalp punch biopsies were obtained from alopecia areata patients. The authors extracted RNA and reverse transcribed it into cDNA as the sequencing template. Sequencing was performed with immunoSEQ multiplex PCR; in TCRdb, only in-frame clones are kept and a portion is missing. Of more than 200,000 clones in the sample, 65% to 70% are singletons; the top ten hold 0.95% to 1.5%. Of note for this clone: As yet, its antigen is unknown. Other DNA sequences within the sample encode an identical CDR3.

Trimming took 6 bases from V and 4 from J; bases not matched to a gene: 5. The CDR3 has 12 amino acids. Germline V gene sequence: CDR1 SQVTM, CDR2 ANQGSEA. This TCR derives from a human donor with alopecia areata. This rearrangement joins TRBV29-1 to TRBJ2-7, with TRBD1 matching over 8 bases. This sample comprised CD4+ T cells sorted from blood, obtained at week 0. The CDR3 DNA sequence: TGCAGCGTGCGACAGGGGCGGTACGAGCAGTACTTC. Translated: CSVRQGRYEQYF.